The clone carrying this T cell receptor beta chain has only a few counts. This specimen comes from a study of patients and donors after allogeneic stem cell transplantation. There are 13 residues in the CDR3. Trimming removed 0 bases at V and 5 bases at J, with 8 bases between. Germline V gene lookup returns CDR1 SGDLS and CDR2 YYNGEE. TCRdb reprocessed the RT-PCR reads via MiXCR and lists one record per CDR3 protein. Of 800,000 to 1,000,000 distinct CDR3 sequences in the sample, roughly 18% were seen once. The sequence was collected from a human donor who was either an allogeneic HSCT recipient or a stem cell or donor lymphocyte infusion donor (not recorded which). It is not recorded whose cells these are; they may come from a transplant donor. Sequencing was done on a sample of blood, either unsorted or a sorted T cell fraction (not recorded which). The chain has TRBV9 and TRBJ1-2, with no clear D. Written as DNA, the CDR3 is TGTGCCAGCAGCGTAGGGGATGATTATGGCTACACCTTC. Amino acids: CASSVGDDYGYTF.